Following are 26 T cell receptor beta chains from one sample sequenced in a study of blood T cells in healthy people across ages. Primers used in a second PCR of roughly 6 to 12 cycles were a sample-barcoded 5' primer and a J-beta primer mix. TCRdb re-derived calls from the 5' RACE reads in MiXCR, one entry per CDR3 protein. Of 700,000 to 950,000 distinct CDR3 sequences listed, 43% are singletons. Source material: blood. These receptors all come from a woman in her fifties or sixties in good health.

This clonotype has a count of ten or more. The chain combines TRBV10-3 with TRBJ2-7; the D is unclear. Germline CDR1 and CDR2: ENHRY and SYGVKD. This CDR3 comprises 14 residues. V was pared by 0 bases and J by 2 bases, with 8 bases between. The CDR3 loop reads CAISESPETYEQYF. CDR3 bases: TGTGCCATCAGTGAGTCCCCAGAAACCTACGAGCAGTACTTC.

This clonotype was seen more than once but under ten times. The gene calls are TRBV7-9 and TRBJ1-5, with 8 bases fitting TRBD1. The CDR3 runs to 15 residues. J lost 6 bases, V lost 5 bases, and 9 bases had no gene match. CDR1 is SEHNR and CDR2 is FQNEAQ in the germline V gene (reference sequence). The CDR3: CASSGGRGRGQPQHF. The CDR3 DNA is TGTGCCAGCAGCGGCGGCAGGGGGCGCGGTCAGCCCCAGCATTTT.

This clonotype was observed a few times. This chain links TRBV5-4 with TRBJ2-3; TRBD1 aligns across 8 bases. The ends lost 4 bases at V and 6 bases at J; junction bases unmatched: 10. The germline V gene has CDR1 SGHNT and CDR2 YYREEE (reference sequence). CDR3 length: 15 residues. The CDR3 sequence is CASSTKGTGGDTQYF. The CDR3 nucleotides read TGTGCCAGCAGCACGAAAGGAACAGGGGGGGATACGCAGTATTTT.

About this clonotype: A junction end diverges from the germline sequence, so it may reflect a read error. The chain is built from TRBV10-3 and TRBJ2-5; the match to TRBD1 covers 8 bases. The CDR3 is 12 amino acids. Germline CDR1 and CDR2: ENHRY and SYGVKD. The CDR3: CAISVGQGEQYF. The CDR3, as DNA: TGTGCCATTAGTGTAGGACAGGGTGAGCAGTACTTC.

In its sample, this clonotype was seen many times. The V call is TRBV9, the J call TRBJ2-5, with a possible D match to TRBD2 (5 bases). Germline CDR1 and CDR2: SGDLS and YYNGEE. The length of the CDR3 is 15 residues. Trimming shortened V by 7 bases and J by 2 bases, and 18 bases separated the two germline ends. The CDR3 region is CASATLWGAQETQYF. CDR3 DNA sequence: TGTGCCAGCGCTACGTTATGGGGAGCGCAAGAGACCCAGTACTTC. The full variable domain, completed using reference TRBV9 and TRBJ2-5, is DSGVTQTPKHLITATGQRVTLRCSPRSGDLSVYWYQQSLDQGLQFLIQYYNGEERAKGNILERFSAQQFPDLHSELNLSSLELGDSALYFCASATLWGAQETQYFGPGTRLLVL.

The chain is built from TRBV10-3 and TRBJ2-6; TRBD1 matches 7 bases. This CDR3 spans 23 amino acids. CDR1 ENHRY and CDR2 SYGVKD come from the germline V gene. The J segment lost 4 bases and the V segment lost 3 bases, leaving 27 bases of the junction unmatched. The CDR3: CAISDTISGRTGGLSVGANVLTF. In nucleotides, the CDR3 is TGTGCCATCAGTGATACTATTTCTGGTAGGACAGGAGGACTGTCTGTGGGGGCCAACGTCCTGACTTTC.

The chain links TRBV3-1 to TRBJ1-1, with TRBD1 as a possible D gene (5 bases). Trimming removed 1 base at V and 3 bases at J, with 12 bases between. Germline CDR1 LGHDT, CDR2 YNNKEL (reference sequence). The CDR3 runs 15 residues. As DNA, the CDR3 is TGTGCCAGCAGCCAAGGCGCCAGGGCACACACTGAAGCTTTCTTT. Its translation is CASSQGARAHTEAFF.

This clonotype appeared many times. The rearrangement links TRBV6-1 to TRBJ2-5; no firm D call. This CDR3 comprises 14 residues. The germline gives CDR1 MNHNS, CDR2 SASEGT. V gave up 7 bases and J gave up 11 bases, with 23 bases separating them. CDR3 in amino acids: CASNSVGNNNEQYF. For the CDR3, the DNA is TGTGCCAGCAATTCGGTAGGCAATAACAATGAGCAGTACTTC.

This clonotype was observed at least ten times. J is TRBJ2-5 and V is TRBV10-3, with D possibly matching TRBD2 (5 bases). The V end was cut by 4 bases, the J end by 2 bases, with 14 bases between. Germline CDR1 ENHRY, CDR2 SYGVKD. The CDR3 sequence is 15 residues long. The CDR3 coding sequence is TGTGCCATCAGTGGGTCAGTCGGGAATCAAGAGACCCAGTACTTC. Protein product: CAISGSVGNQETQYF.

This chain connects TRBV2 to TRBJ2-7; 11 positions match TRBD1. CDR1 and CDR2 (germline): SNHLY, FYNNEI. Trimming at V came to 6 bases and at J to 3 bases, leaving 1 base not matched to a gene. This CDR3 is 13 amino acids long. CDR3 bases: TGTGCCAGCAGGGACAGGGGGCTCTACGAGCAGTACTTC. It translates to CASRDRGLYEQYF.

In its sample, this clonotype was seen many times. The gene calls are TRBV29-1 and TRBJ2-7; 7 positions match TRBD1. J was trimmed by 6 bases and V by 2 bases; bases with no gene match: 7. Germline CDR1 and CDR2: SQVTM and ANQGSEA. This CDR3 has 13 residues. The CDR3 sequence: CSVERWDRGEQYF. The CDR3 DNA reads as TGCAGCGTTGAAAGGTGGGACAGAGGCGAGCAGTACTTC.

This clonotype is a singleton in its sample. The chain has TRBV11-1 and TRBJ2-2; TRBD1 aligns across 8 bases. The CDR3 consists of 15 residues. CDR1 and CDR2 from the germline V gene are SGHAT and FQDESV (reference sequence). The V segment lost 5 bases and the J segment 2 bases; nucleotides outside the gene matches: 4. The CDR3 region is CASSPDRANTGELFF. As DNA, the CDR3 is TGTGCCAGCAGCCCGGACAGGGCCAACACCGGGGAGCTGTTTTTT.

The chain recombines TRBV7-3 with TRBJ1-1, with 11 bases that match TRBD1. The V segment lost 0 bases and the J segment 4 bases; nucleotides outside the gene matches: 7. The CDR3 runs 17 residues. CDR1 and CDR2 from the germline V gene are SGHTA and FQGTGA. The CDR3, as DNA: TGTGCCAGCAGCTTAACCGCCCCGGACAGGGGGCTCACTGAAGCTTTCTTT. Translating it yields CASSLTAPDRGLTEAFF.

This clonotype was recorded a few times. The V gene is TRBV6-1, the J gene TRBJ2-7; D not resolved. Germline V gives CDR1 MNHNS, CDR2 SASEGT. This CDR3 has 16 amino acids. The V and J ends lost 2 bases and 3 bases respectively, with 17 bases between them. CDR3 coding DNA: TGTGCCAGCAGTGAAACAAACAGCCATATAATCTACGAGCAGTACTTC. Its translation is CASSETNSHIIYEQYF.

The rearrangement uses TRBV4-1 and TRBJ2-5; 8 bases are shared with TRBD1. Unmatched junction bases numbered 4, after V lost 5 bases and J lost 2 bases. This CDR3 contains 14 residues. Germline loops: CDR1 MGHRA, CDR2 YSYEKL. CDR3 residues: CASSLQGEQETQYF. The CDR3 nucleotides read TGCGCCAGCAGCTTACAGGGGGAGCAAGAGACCCAGTACTTC.

The CDR3 sequence: CASSLGAGSAYEQYF. CDR3 in DNA: TGTGCCAGCAGCCTCGGAGCAGGGTCCGCCTACGAGCAGTACTTC. The rearrangement uses TRBV6-2 or TRBV6-3 and TRBJ2-7, with a possible D match to TRBD1 (5 bases). Germline loops: CDR1 MNHEY, CDR2 SVGEGT. The V and J ends lost 6 bases and 2 bases respectively, with 17 bases between them. This CDR3 region has 15 residues.

V and J are TRBV6-2 or TRBV6-3 and TRBJ2-5; 8 bases are a match to TRBD1. This CDR3 is 15 amino acids long. The germline V gene has CDR1 MNHEY and CDR2 SVGEGT. V gave up 5 bases and J gave up 4 bases; unmatched junction bases: 9. The CDR3 region has the DNA TGTGCCAGCAGTACCACGGGACAGGTCGGAGAGACCCAGTACTTC. The encoded protein is CASSTTGQVGETQYF.

This chain links TRBV3-1 with TRBJ2-7; tentatively, D is TRBD1 or TRBD2 (6 bases each). The CDR3 covers 14 residues. Trimming stripped 4 bases from V and 5 bases from J, with 15 bases between. Germline assignment: CDR1 LGHDT and CDR2 YNNKEL (reference sequence). CDR3 sequence (DNA): TGTGCCAGCAGCCCCCGCGGAAGGGGGGACGAGCAGTACTTC. It specifies CASSPRGRGDEQYF.

This clonotype was seen at least ten times. The rearrangement uses TRBV29-1 and TRBJ2-1; TRBD2 agrees at 9 bases. CDR3 length equals 12 residues. V shed 4 bases, J shed 7 bases, and the junction held 2 bases outside the gene matches. Germline CDR1 and CDR2: SQVTM and ANQGSEA. The CDR3 nucleotides are TGCAGCGTTGCGCGGGAGGGGAATGAGCAGTTCTTC. Its translation is CSVAREGNEQFF.

As to this clonotype: A much larger clone is a single base away; this may be a read error. The rearrangement joins TRBV7-2 to TRBJ1-2, with TRBD1 matching 7 bases. Germline CDR1 and CDR2: SGHTA and FQGNSA. There are 18 residues in the CDR3. V was clipped by 5 bases and J by 6 bases; unmatched bases: 21. The CDR3 loop is CASSAQRDSGNGSNGYTF. CDR3 sequence (DNA): TGTGCCAGCAGCGCCCAAAGGGACAGTGGAAACGGATCCAATGGCTACACCTTC.

With regard to this clonotype: This may come from a read error, since a much larger clone is one base off. The rearrangement links TRBV29-1 to TRBJ2-5; possible D gene TRBD1, 6 bases. Germline V CDR1 and CDR2: SQVTM, ANQGSEA. V dropped 7 bases and J dropped 13 bases, with 25 bases sitting between them. This CDR3 has 13 amino acids. This chain's CDR3 is CSGLIQGVRTLYF. In DNA, the CDR3 is TGCAGCGGCCTCATACAGGGAGTTCGAACGTTGTACTTC.

The V and J genes are TRBV28 and TRBJ2-6; D might be TRBD2 (6 bases). V gave up 7 bases and J gave up 0 bases, with 10 bases separating them. This CDR3 has 15 amino acids. Germline CDR1 is MDHEN and CDR2 is SYDVKM. Written as DNA, the CDR3 is TGTGCCAGCAATACCGGGGGCTCTGGGGCCAACGTCCTGACTTTC. Residues: CASNTGGSGANVLTF.

The CDR3 spells CATRGPSTGELFF. CDR3 in DNA: TGTGCCACCAGGGGCCCCAGCACCGGGGAGCTGTTTTTT. J is TRBJ2-2 and V is TRBV24-1, with D hard to call. Germline CDR1 is KGHDR and CDR2 is SFDVKD. There are 13 residues in the CDR3. V shed 7 bases and J shed 4 bases, with 9 bases lying between them.

The rearrangement uses TRBV29-1 and TRBJ2-7, with 10 nucleotides matching TRBD1. V lost 8 bases to trimming and J lost 5 bases; unmatched junction nucleotides: 12. The CDR3 spans 14 residues. Per germline, CDR1 SQVTM and CDR2 ANQGSEA. The CDR3 DNA reads as TGCAGCTCCAGCAGGGGACAGGGGACCAACGAGCAGTACTTC. Encoded protein: CSSSRGQGTNEQYF.

The chain combines TRBV20-1 with TRBJ1-2; 7 bases map to TRBD1. Germline loops: CDR1 DFQATT, CDR2 SNEGSKA (reference sequence). CDR3 length: 13 residues. Trimming cost V 7 bases and J 2 bases; bases outside gene matches: 7. CDR3 in amino acids: CSGVDRDNYGYTF. The DNA for the CDR3 is TGCAGTGGGGTCGACAGGGACAACTATGGCTACACCTTC.

The count of this clonotype is one. A much bigger clone sits one base away, suggesting this may be a read error. The chain combines TRBV29-1 with TRBJ1-5, with TRBD1 matching 8 bases. Germline V gene data show CDR1 as SQVTM and CDR2 as ANQGSEA. This CDR3 spans 15 amino acids. V shed 5 bases and J 2 bases; nucleotides not matched to a gene: 8. The CDR3 loop is CSVLLPGQGNQPQHF. The CDR3 DNA is TGCAGCGTTCTCCTTCCGGGACAGGGCAATCAGCCCCAGCATTTT.